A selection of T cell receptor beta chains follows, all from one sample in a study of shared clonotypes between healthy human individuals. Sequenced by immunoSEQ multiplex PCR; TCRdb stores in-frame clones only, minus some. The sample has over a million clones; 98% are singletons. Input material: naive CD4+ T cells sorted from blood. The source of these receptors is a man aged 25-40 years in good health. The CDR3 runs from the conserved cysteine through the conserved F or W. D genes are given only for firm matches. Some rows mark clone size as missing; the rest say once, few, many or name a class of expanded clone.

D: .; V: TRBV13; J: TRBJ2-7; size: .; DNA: TGTGCCAGCAGCCTGAAGAGGAGCTCCTACGAGCAGTACTTC; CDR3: CASSLKRSSYEQYF
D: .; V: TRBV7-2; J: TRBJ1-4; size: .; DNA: TGTGCCAGCAGCTTAGTCAGGAAGACCAACTATACTAATGAAAAACTGTTTTTT; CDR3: CASSLVRKTNYTNEKLFF
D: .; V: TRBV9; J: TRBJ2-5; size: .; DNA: TGTGCCAGCAGCGGATGGGGCTCCCCGGGAGAGACCCAGTACTTC; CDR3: CASSGWGSPGETQYF
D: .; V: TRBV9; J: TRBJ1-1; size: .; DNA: TGTGCCAGCAGCGCATACGGAGGCACTGAAGCTTTCTTT; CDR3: CASSAYGGTEAFF
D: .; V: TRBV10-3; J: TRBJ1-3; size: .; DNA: TGTGCCATCAGTGCCTCCCCTCGACGTGGAAACACCATATATTTT; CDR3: CAISASPRRGNTIYF
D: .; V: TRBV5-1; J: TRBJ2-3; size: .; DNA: TGCGCCAGCAGCTTGGCCTTGGTAGCAGTAGATACGCAGTATTTT; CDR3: CASSLALVAVDTQYF
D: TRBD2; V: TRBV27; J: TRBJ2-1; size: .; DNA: TGTGCCAGCAGTTCGCCGAGGACTAGCGCCCAAAGGAATGAGCAGTTCTTC; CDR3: CASSSPRTSAQRNEQFF
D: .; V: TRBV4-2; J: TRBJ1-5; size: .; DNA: TGTGCCAGCAGCCAAGAAAGGGGTTCAGGGCCCCAGCATTTT; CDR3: CASSQERGSGPQHF
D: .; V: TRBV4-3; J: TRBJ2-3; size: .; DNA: TGCGCCAGCAGCCAACAAACGAGGAGGGATACGCAGTATTTT; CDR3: CASSQQTRRDTQYF
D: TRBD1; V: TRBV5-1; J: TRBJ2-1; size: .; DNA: TGCGCCAGCAGCCCTGACAGGGCCGGGTCTGGTGAGCAGTTCTTC; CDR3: CASSPDRAGSGEQFF
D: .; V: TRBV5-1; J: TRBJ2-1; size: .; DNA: TGCGCCAGCAGCTCCCACTACAGCTCCTACAATGAGCAGTTCTTC; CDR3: CASSSHYSSYNEQFF
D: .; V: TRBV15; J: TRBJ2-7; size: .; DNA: TGTGCCACCAGCAGAGATCGACGATACTACGAGCAGTACTTC; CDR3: CATSRDRRYYEQYF
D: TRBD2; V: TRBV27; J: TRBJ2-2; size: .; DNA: TGTGCCAGCAGTTTACTACTAGCGGGGAACACCGGGGAGCTGTTTTTT; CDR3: CASSLLLAGNTGELFF
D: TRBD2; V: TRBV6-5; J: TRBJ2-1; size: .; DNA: TGTGCCAGCAGTCACTGGACTAGCGGGAGCTACAATGAGCAGTTCTTC; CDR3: CASSHWTSGSYNEQFF
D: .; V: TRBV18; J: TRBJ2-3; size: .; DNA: TGTGCCAGCTCACCAGGTACGGCAGATACGCAGTATTTT; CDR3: CASSPGTADTQYF
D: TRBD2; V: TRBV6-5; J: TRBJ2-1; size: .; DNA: TGTGCCAGCACCGACGGGGGAGGGCCTTATGAGCAGTTCTTC; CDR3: CASTDGGGPYEQFF
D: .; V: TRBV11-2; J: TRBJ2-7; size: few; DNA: TGTGCCAGCAGCTCCCTGTTTGAGCAGTACTTC; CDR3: CASSSLFEQYF
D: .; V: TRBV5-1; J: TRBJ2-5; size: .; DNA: TGCGCCAGCAGCTTGGGGCAGGGGCTTCAAGAGACCCAGTACTTC; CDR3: CASSLGQGLQETQYF
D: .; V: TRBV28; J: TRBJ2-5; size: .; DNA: TGTGCCAGCAGTTCAACCGGGACCGAGGTCGTTGAGACCCAGTACTTC; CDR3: CASSSTGTEVVETQYF
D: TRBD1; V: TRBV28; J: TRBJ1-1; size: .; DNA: TGTGCCAGCAGGCCGGACAGGGGAGCCACTGAAGCTTTCTTT; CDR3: CASRPDRGATEAFF
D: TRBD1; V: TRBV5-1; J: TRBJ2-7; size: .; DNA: TGCGCCAGCAGCATTTACCGGGACAGAACCTACGAGCAGTACTTC; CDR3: CASSIYRDRTYEQYF
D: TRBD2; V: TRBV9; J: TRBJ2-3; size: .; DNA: TGTGCCAGCAGTAGACTAGCGGGAGGGCCAGATACGCAGTATTTT; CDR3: CASSRLAGGPDTQYF
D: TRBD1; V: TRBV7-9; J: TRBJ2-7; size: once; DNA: TGTGCCAGCAGCTTATTCCAGGGGGCTTCCTACGAGCAGTACTTC; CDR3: CASSLFQGASYEQYF
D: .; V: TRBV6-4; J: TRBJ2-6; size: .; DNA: TGTGCCAGCAGAATTTGGGAGAAAAAGTACGGGGCCAACGTCCTGACTTTC; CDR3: CASRIWEKKYGANVLTF
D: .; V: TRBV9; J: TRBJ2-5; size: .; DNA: TGTGCCAGCAGCGTAGCTGGGGGGACAGGACTAGATGCGGAGACCCAGTACTTC; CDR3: CASSVAGGTGLDAETQYF
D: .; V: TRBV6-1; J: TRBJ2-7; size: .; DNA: TGTGCCAGCAGTGATGGGCTACAGAGCTCCTACGAGCAGTACTTC; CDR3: CASSDGLQSSYEQYF
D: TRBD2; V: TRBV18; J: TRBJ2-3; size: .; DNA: TGTGCCAGCTCACCTTTACCCCTAGCGGGAGGGACAGATACGCAGTATTTT; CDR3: CASSPLPLAGGTDTQYF
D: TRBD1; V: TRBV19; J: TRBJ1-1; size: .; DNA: TGTGCCAGTTTCTACCGTAGCGGACAGGGAATCACTGAAGCTTTCTTT; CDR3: CASFYRSGQGITEAFF
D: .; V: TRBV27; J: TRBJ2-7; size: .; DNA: TGTGCCAGCAGTCTGCACAGGGCCTCCTACGAGCAGTACTTC; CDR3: CASSLHRASYEQYF
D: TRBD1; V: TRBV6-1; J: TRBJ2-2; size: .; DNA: TGTGCCAGCAGCGCCGGGACAGGATCCACCGGGGAGCTGTTTTTT; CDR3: CASSAGTGSTGELFF
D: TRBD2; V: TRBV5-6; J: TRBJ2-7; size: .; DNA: TGTGCCAGCAGCAATCTAGCGGGAGGGCCTTCCGAGCAGTACTTC; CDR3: CASSNLAGGPSEQYF
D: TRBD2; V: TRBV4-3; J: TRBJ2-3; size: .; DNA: TGCGCCAGCAGCCAATCACTAGCGGGAGGGACAGATACGCAGTATTTT; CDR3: CASSQSLAGGTDTQYF
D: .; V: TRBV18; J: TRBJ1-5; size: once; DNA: TGTGCCAGCTCACCGGACAGATCTTATCGGGCCCAGCATTTT; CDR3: CASSPDRSYRAQHF
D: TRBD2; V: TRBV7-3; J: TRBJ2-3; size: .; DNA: TGTGCCAGCAGCTTAGGACCTCTAGCGGGCCCTAGCACAGATACGCAGTATTTT; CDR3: CASSLGPLAGPSTDTQYF
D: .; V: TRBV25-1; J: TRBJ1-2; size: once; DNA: TGTGCCAGCAGTGTTCGGGATAACTATGGCTACACCTTC; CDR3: CASSVRDNYGYTF
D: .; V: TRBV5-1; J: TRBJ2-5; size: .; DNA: TGCGCCAGCAGCTCCCAGGGGACGGAGACCCAGTACTTC; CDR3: CASSSQGTETQYF
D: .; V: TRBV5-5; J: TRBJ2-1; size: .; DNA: TGTGCCAGCAGCTTGGTCGGGCCCGGCAATGAGCAGTTCTTC; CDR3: CASSLVGPGNEQFF
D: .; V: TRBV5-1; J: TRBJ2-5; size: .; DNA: TGCGCCAGCAGCTACAGCCGCCGAGAGACCCAGTACTTC; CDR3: CASSYSRRETQYF
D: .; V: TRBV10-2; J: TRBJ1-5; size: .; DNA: TGCGCCAGCAGCGAAACAGGATTGGGGGGGCCCCAGCATTTT; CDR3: CASSETGLGGPQHF
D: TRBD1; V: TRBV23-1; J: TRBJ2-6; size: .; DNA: TGCGCCAGCAGTCAATACCGGACAGGGGGCGGCCCTGGGGCCAACGTCCTGACTTTC; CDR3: CASSQYRTGGGPGANVLTF
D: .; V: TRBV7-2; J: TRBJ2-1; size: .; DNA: TGTGCCAGCAGCCCAACTTACTCCTACAATGAGCAGTTCTTC; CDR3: CASSPTYSYNEQFF
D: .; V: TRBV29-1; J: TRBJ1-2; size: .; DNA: TGCAGCGTACCATACCCAGAAGGCTACACCTTC; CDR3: CSVPYPEGYTF
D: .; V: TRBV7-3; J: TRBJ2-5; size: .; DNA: TGTGCCAGCAGCTTAACCCAGAGTCAAGAGACCCAGTACTTC; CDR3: CASSLTQSQETQYF
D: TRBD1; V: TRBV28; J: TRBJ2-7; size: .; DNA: TGTGCCAGCCATGCCGACCGGGACAGGGGATCAAGGTCACCCTACGAGCAGTACTTC; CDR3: CASHADRDRGSRSPYEQYF
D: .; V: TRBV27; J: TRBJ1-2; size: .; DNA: TGTGCCAGCAGTTCCTCGCAGGATAACTATGGCTACACCTTC; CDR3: CASSSSQDNYGYTF
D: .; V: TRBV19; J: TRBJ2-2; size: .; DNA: TGTGCCAGTAGTAGCAGAGACACCGGGGAGCTGTTTTTT; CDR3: CASSSRDTGELFF
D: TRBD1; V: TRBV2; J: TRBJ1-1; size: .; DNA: TGTGCCAGCAGTTGGACAGGGGAGAGGACTGAAGCTTTCTTT; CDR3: CASSWTGERTEAFF
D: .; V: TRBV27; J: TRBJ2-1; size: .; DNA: TGTGCCAGCACCCTTAGGAGTAGCCTCTCCTACAATGAGCAGTTCTTC; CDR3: CASTLRSSLSYNEQFF
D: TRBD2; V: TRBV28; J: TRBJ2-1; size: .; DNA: TGTGCCAGCAGTTTTGGCGGGAGGAGCTCCTACAATGAGCAGTTCTTC; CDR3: CASSFGGRSSYNEQFF
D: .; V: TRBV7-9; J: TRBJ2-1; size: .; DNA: TGTGCCAGCAGCCGCGACACGTACAATGAGCAGTTCTTC; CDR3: CASSRDTYNEQFF
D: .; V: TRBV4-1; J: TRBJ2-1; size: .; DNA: TGCGCCAGCAGCCAAGATTGGGGGGTGGCCTACAATGAGCAGTTCTTC; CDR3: CASSQDWGVAYNEQFF
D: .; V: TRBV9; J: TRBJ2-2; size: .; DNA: TGTGCCAGCAGCGTTGGGAGGAACACCGGGGAGCTGTTTTTT; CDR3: CASSVGRNTGELFF
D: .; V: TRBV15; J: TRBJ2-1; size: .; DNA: TGTGCCACCAGCAGAGATCGTAGCGGAGAGAAGCAGTTCTTC; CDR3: CATSRDRSGEKQFF
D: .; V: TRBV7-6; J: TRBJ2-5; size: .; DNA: TGTGCCAGCAGCCTCACTCAAGAGACCCAGTACTTC; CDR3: CASSLTQETQYF
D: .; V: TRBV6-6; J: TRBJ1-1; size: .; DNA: TGTGCCAGCAGTTACTCTGGGGGAAGCACTGAAGCTTTCTTT; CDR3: CASSYSGGSTEAFF
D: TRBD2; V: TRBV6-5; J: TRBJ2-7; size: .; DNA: TGTGCCAGCAGACTAGCGTTAACCTACGAGCAGTACTTC; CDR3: CASRLALTYEQYF
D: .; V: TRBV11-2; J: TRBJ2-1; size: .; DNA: TGTGCCAGCAGCTTAGGAGCGAAGCCTTTTGGGTACAATGAGCAGTTCTTC; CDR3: CASSLGAKPFGYNEQFF
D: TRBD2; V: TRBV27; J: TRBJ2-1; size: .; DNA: TGTGCCAGCAACCGACTAGCTGTCAGCTCCTACAATGAGCAGTTCTTC; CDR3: CASNRLAVSSYNEQFF
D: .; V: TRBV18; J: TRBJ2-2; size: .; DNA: TGTGCCAGCTCACTACAGGGGAACACCGGGGAGCTGTTTTTT; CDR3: CASSLQGNTGELFF
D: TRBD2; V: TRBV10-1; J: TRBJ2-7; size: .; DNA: TGCGCCAGCCGCCCCTGGGCTAGCGGAAACTCCTACGAGCAGTACTTC; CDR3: CASRPWASGNSYEQYF